This passage covers 30 T cell receptor beta chains from one sample sequenced in a study of T-cell reconstitution after alpha-beta-depleted transplantation in children. Researchers prepared the TCRbeta library using unique molecular identifiers, the study reports. MiXCR, run by TCRdb on the PCR reads, gives a single entry per CDR3 protein. The sample carries more than 85,000 distinct CDR3 sequences, 5% to 6% recorded once. Material: PBMCs, mostly from graft donor cells, obtained 60 days after TCRalphabeta/CD19-depleted stem cell transplant. The receptors originated from a female patient aged 2-15 years who had a stem cell transplant for Fanconi anemia, so the T cells may come from the graft donor.

The chain combines TRBV9 with TRBJ2-1, with a weak D call TRBD2 (5 bases). Germline V gene data show CDR1 as SGDLS and CDR2 as YYNGEE. CDR3 length: 13 residues. V lost 0 bases to trimming and J lost 6 bases, with 7 bases between them. The DNA for the CDR3 is TGTGCCAGCAGCGTAGTAACTAGCAATGAGCAGTTCTTC. It specifies CASSVVTSNEQFF. The whole variable domain, remainder taken from reference TRBV9 and TRBJ2-1, is DSGVTQTPKHLITATGQRVTLRCSPRSGDLSVYWYQQSLDQGLQFLIQYYNGEERAKGNILERFSAQQFPDLHSELNLSSLELGDSALYFCASSVVTSNEQFFGPGTRLTVL.

The rearrangement links TRBV12-3 or TRBV12-4 to TRBJ1-5; D is unresolved. The CDR3 loop spans 14 amino acids. V lost 2 bases and J 4 bases, leaving 9 bases between the germline ends. The CDR3 nucleotides read TGTGCCAGCAGTTTATTAGGTTCAAATCAGCCCCAGCATTTT. It yields the protein CASSLLGSNQPQHF.

This clonotype is medium-sized in the sample. The chain's CDR3 is CASSAQTDFSYEQYF. The CDR3 coding sequence is TGTGCCAGCAGCGCCCAGACGGATTTCTCCTACGAGCAGTACTTC. V usage is TRBV7-2 and J usage is TRBJ2-7; D remains unclear. From germline, CDR1 is SGHTA and CDR2 FQGNSA. V was clipped by 5 bases and J by 0 bases, with 14 bases between them. The CDR3 has 15 residues.

This clonotype was observed at least ten times. The genes are TRBV4-2 and TRBJ2-5; D remains unclear. CDR1 LGHNA and CDR2 YNFKEQ come from the germline V gene. This CDR3 region has 16 residues. The V end lost 0 bases, the J end lost 2 bases, and 13 bases lay between the germline ends. CDR3 sequence (DNA): TGTGCCAGCAGCCAAGACGTACTACCTCTGCAAGAGACCCAGTACTTC. Its protein product is CASSQDVLPLQETQYF.

This clonotype appeared many times. The chain employs TRBV6-5 and TRBJ1-1; D is perhaps TRBD1 (6 bases). V was clipped by 3 bases and J by 1 base, with 9 bases between them. Germline CDR1 reads MNHEY; CDR2 reads SVGAGI. The CDR3 has 14 amino acids. The CDR3, as DNA: TGTGCCAGCAGTTATTTGACAGGGAACACTGAAGCTTTCTTT. Translated, it gives CASSYLTGNTEAFF.

This clonotype appeared many times. The chain employs TRBV7-2 and TRBJ2-2; D is uncertain. Per germline, CDR1 SGHTA and CDR2 FQGNSA. The V gene lost 2 bases and the J gene lost 8 bases, with 9 bases spanning the gap. This CDR3 is 13 amino acids long. CDR3: CASSLNFRGELFF. The CDR3 DNA reads as TGTGCCAGCAGCTTAAATTTTCGAGGGGAGCTGTTTTTT.

V gene TRBV18 combines with J gene TRBJ2-5; tentatively, D is TRBD1 (6 bases). Trimming pared 3 bases from V and 2 bases from J, leaving 13 bases between. The CDR3 runs 15 residues. The germline gives CDR1 KGHSH, CDR2 LQKENI. CDR3 DNA: TGTGCCAGCTCACCCCTCCGGGACACTCAAGAGACCCAGTACTTC. It translates to CASSPLRDTQETQYF. The whole variable domain, filled in from reference TRBV18 and TRBJ2-5, reads NAGVMQNPRHLVRRRGQEARLRCSPMKGHSHVYWYRQLPEEGLKFMVYLQKENIIDESGMPKERFSAEFPKEGPSILRIQQVVRGDSAAYFCASSPLRDTQETQYFGPGTRLLVL.

This clonotype has only a few counts. V and J are TRBV9 and TRBJ2-7; 9 positions match TRBD1. The CDR3 runs to 15 residues. J gave up 6 bases and V 3 bases, and 10 bases lay outside the gene matches. Germline loops: CDR1 SGDLS, CDR2 YYNGEE. Here the CDR3 reads CASSGPGQGLSEQYF. Written as DNA, the CDR3 is TGTGCCAGCAGCGGTCCGGGACAGGGATTGAGCGAGCAGTACTTC.

Only a few counts were recorded for this clonotype. The CDR3 protein is CASLTSGAPDTQYF. DNA of the CDR3: TGTGCCAGCCTAACTAGCGGGGCTCCAGATACGCAGTATTTT. This chain links TRBV28 with TRBJ2-3; TRBD2 matches at 10 bases. V lost 8 bases, J lost 4 bases, and 6 bases stayed unmatched. This CDR3 comprises 14 residues. Germline V gives CDR1 MDHEN, CDR2 SYDVKM.

CDR3 sequence: CASGPGQHYEQYF. In DNA form, the CDR3 reads TGCGCCAGCGGGCCGGGACAACACTACGAGCAGTACTTC. V and J are TRBV10-2 and TRBJ2-7, with D perhaps matching TRBD1 (6 bases). The germline gives CDR1 WSHSY, CDR2 SAAADI. CDR3 size: 13 residues. V lost 8 bases and J lost 3, with 14 bases in between.

This clonotype appeared a few times. The chain combines TRBV5-1 with TRBJ2-1; 10 bases line up with TRBD2. The V segment lost 4 bases and the J segment 7 bases; nucleotides outside the gene matches: 14. Germline V gene lookup returns CDR1 SGHRS and CDR2 YFSETQ. The length of the CDR3 is 17 residues. In DNA, the CDR3 is TGCGCCAGCAGCATGGGCCTCCGGACTAGCGGAAGAAATGAGCAGTTCTTC. This encodes CASSMGLRTSGRNEQFF.

This clonotype was found many times. V is TRBV6-5 and J is TRBJ2-7; D is perhaps TRBD2 (6 bases). The CDR3 runs 14 residues. Germline V gene data show CDR1 as MNHEY and CDR2 as SVGAGI. Trimming pared 2 bases from V and 4 bases from J, leaving 12 bases between. CDR3 DNA: TGTGCCAGCAGTTACCTCGGGAGAGGGTACGAGCAGTACTTC. Encoded protein: CASSYLGRGYEQYF.

This clonotype was detected many times. The J gene is TRBJ2-7, the V gene TRBV7-9; D gene ambiguous. V was trimmed by 3 bases and J by 2 bases, leaving 14 bases between them. Germline CDR1 is SEHNR and CDR2 is FQNEAQ (reference sequence). This CDR3 is 15 amino acids long. The chain's CDR3 is CASSFRVDPPYEQYF. The CDR3 bases are TGTGCCAGCAGCTTCCGCGTTGATCCTCCCTACGAGCAGTACTTC.

This clonotype has ten or more counts. The chain employs TRBV20-1 and TRBJ2-1; 14 nucleotides align to TRBD2. Germline values: CDR1 DFQATT, CDR2 SNEGSKA (reference sequence). There are 16 residues in the CDR3. The J segment lost 4 bases and the V segment lost 6 bases, leaving 8 bases of the junction unmatched. In DNA, the CDR3 is TGCAGTGCCACGGGACTAGCGGGAGTGGGGTACAATGAGCAGTTCTTC. Protein: CSATGLAGVGYNEQFF.

This clonotype was detected a few times. The V gene is TRBV7-9, the J gene TRBJ2-7, with D maybe TRBD1 (7 bases). The V gene lost 5 bases and the J gene lost 2 bases, with 19 bases spanning the gap. The CDR3 runs 16 residues. Germline-derived CDR1 and CDR2 are SEHNR and FQNEAQ (reference sequence). The CDR3 nucleotides are TGTGCCAGCAGCAACGGAGGGGGCGACAGGGCCTACGAGCAGTACTTC. Encoded protein: CASSNGGGDRAYEQYF.

This clonotype appeared many times. The genes are TRBV4-1 and TRBJ2-3; no reliable D call. The germline V gene encodes CDR1 MGHRA and CDR2 YSYEKL. The CDR3 runs to 12 residues. The V end was cut by 1 base, the J end by 6 bases, with 5 bases between. CDR3 amino acids: CASSQAGDTQYF. CDR3 coding DNA: TGCGCCAGCAGCCAAGCCGGGGATACGCAGTATTTT.

This chain joins TRBV11-1 and TRBJ1-1; TRBD1 is a possible D gene (6 bases). V shed 2 bases and J shed 1 base, with 26 bases lying between them. The CDR3 spans 20 residues. Per the germline V gene, CDR1 is SGHAT and CDR2 is FQDESV (reference sequence). The CDR3: CASSLLWDIPIRVSNTEAFF. DNA for the CDR3: TGTGCCAGCAGCTTATTGTGGGACATCCCAATTCGCGTCTCGAACACTGAAGCTTTCTTT.

This clonotype was observed at least ten times. DNA of the CDR3: TGCGCCAGCAGGTCCGGGACTAGCAGGCACAATGAGCAGTTCTTC. It encodes CASRSGTSRHNEQFF. The V call is TRBV10-2, the J call TRBJ2-1; 9 bases are shared with TRBD2. The CDR3 spans 15 residues. Unmatched junction bases numbered 8, after V lost 6 bases and J lost 5 bases. The germline V gene has CDR1 WSHSY and CDR2 SAAADI.

This clonotype was counted at least ten times. The chain recombines TRBV7-2 with TRBJ2-7, with 7 bases that match TRBD2. Germline loops: CDR1 SGHTA, CDR2 FQGNSA. J lost 0 bases, V lost 1 base, and 6 bases had no gene match. The CDR3 is 16 amino acids. In nucleotides, the CDR3 is TGTGCCAGCAGCTTAGTTCCAGCGGGGCGCTCCTACGAGCAGTACTTC. The encoded protein is CASSLVPAGRSYEQYF. Drawing the rest from reference TRBV7-2 and TRBJ2-7, the complete variable domain is GAGVSQSPSNKVTEKGKDVELRCDPISGHTALYWYRQSLGQGLEFLIYFQGNSAPDKSGLPSDRFSAERTGGSVSTLTIQRTQQEDSAVYLCASSLVPAGRSYEQYFGPGTRLTVT.

This clonotype has ten or more counts. The V call is TRBV27, the J call TRBJ1-5, with D unresolved. Germline CDR1 MNHEY, CDR2 SMNVEV (reference sequence). The V and J ends lost 3 bases and 4 bases respectively, with 4 bases between them. The CDR3 covers 12 residues. The CDR3 DNA reads TGTGCCAGCAGTTTTCGGAATCAGCCCCAGCATTTT. Its protein product is CASSFRNQPQHF.

This chain connects TRBV9 to TRBJ2-3; 7 bases match TRBD1. CDR1 is SGDLS and CDR2 is YYNGEE in the germline V gene. Trimming removed 3 bases from V and 4 bases from J; junction bases left unmatched: 8. The CDR3 is 15 residues long. The CDR3, as DNA: TGTGCCAGCAGCGGCGCGACAGGGTTCGCAGATACGCAGTATTTT. Translation gives CASSGATGFADTQYF.

CDR3 coding DNA: TGCGCCAGCAGTCGCAGGGATGGGGATGAGCAGTTCTTC. Amino acids: CASSRRDGDEQFF. The chain recombines TRBV5-1 with TRBJ2-1; D perhaps matches TRBD1 (5 bases). The CDR3 runs 13 residues. The V and J ends lost 5 bases and 8 bases respectively, with 14 bases between them. The germline V gene has CDR1 SGHRS and CDR2 YFSETQ.

This clonotype appeared a few times. The chain joins TRBV4-1 to TRBJ2-7; 8 bases are a match to TRBD2. Germline V gives CDR1 MGHRA, CDR2 YSYEKL. The CDR3 is made up of 15 amino acids. Trimming removed 4 bases from V and 0 bases from J; junction bases left unmatched: 5. In DNA form, the CDR3 reads TGCGCCAGCAGCCGATCACTAGCGGCCTCCTACGAGCAGTACTTC. Its translation is CASSRSLAASYEQYF.

This clonotype was counted at least ten times. The chain carries TRBV28 and TRBJ2-3; 7 bases align to TRBD1. This CDR3 spans 16 amino acids. J lost 5 bases, V lost 3 bases, and 11 bases had no gene match. Germline CDR1 and CDR2: MDHEN and SYDVKM. CDR3 residues: CASSFATGALLDTQYF. The CDR3 nucleotides read TGTGCCAGCAGTTTTGCAACAGGGGCTCTATTAGATACGCAGTATTTT.

This clonotype was seen ten or more times. V usage is TRBV28 and J usage is TRBJ2-2; 9 bases line up with TRBD1. CDR1 is MDHEN and CDR2 is SYDVKM in the germline V gene. The J segment lost 0 bases and the V segment lost 8 bases, leaving 4 bases of the junction unmatched. The CDR3 spans 15 residues. CDR3 bases: TGTGCCAGCTTCGACAGGGGGGCGAACACCGGGGAGCTGTTTTTT. Amino acids: CASFDRGANTGELFF.

At least ten counts were recorded for this clonotype. This sequence joins TRBV4-1 and TRBJ2-3; 9 nucleotides match TRBD2. The germline CDR1 and CDR2 sequences are MGHRA and YSYEKL. V shed 1 base, J shed 1 base, and the junction held 0 bases outside the gene matches. The CDR3 length is 15 residues. CDR3 loop: CASSQGLAGTDTQYF. The CDR3 bases are TGCGCCAGCAGCCAAGGACTAGCGGGCACAGATACGCAGTATTTT.

This clonotype occurred a few times. The gene calls are TRBV28 and TRBJ1-6; unclear D gene. There are 18 residues in the CDR3. Trimming stripped 4 bases from V and 5 bases from J, with 21 bases between. Germline lookup yields CDR1 MDHEN and CDR2 SYDVKM. The CDR3 DNA reads TGTGCCAGCAGTTCCGGACCCCCTGACGCGTCCGATAATTCACCCCTCCACTTT. Translation: CASSSGPPDASDNSPLHF. The full variable domain, with the rest looked up from reference TRBV28 and TRBJ1-6, is DVKVTQSSRYLVKRTGEKVFLECVQDMDHENMFWYRQDPGLGLRLIYFSYDVKMKEKGDIPEGYSVSREKKERFSLILESASTNQTSMYLCASSSGPPDASDNSPLHFGNGTRLTVT.

The J gene is TRBJ1-2, the V gene TRBV7-3; 10 positions match TRBD1. The germline V gene encodes CDR1 SGHTA and CDR2 FQGTGA. After removal of 5 bases from V and 2 bases from J, the junction contained 5 bases not matched to a gene. The CDR3 is 15 residues long. This CDR3 reads CASSRSGQGNYGYTF. In DNA, the CDR3 is TGTGCCAGCAGCCGCTCGGGACAGGGGAACTATGGCTACACCTTC.

For this clonotype: The junction shows a germline mismatch at one end, possibly a read error. The rearrangement joins TRBV3-1 to TRBJ2-3; D unresolved. Germline V gives CDR1 LGHDT, CDR2 YNNKEL (reference sequence). The CDR3 has 15 residues. The CDR3 DNA sequence: TGTGCCGGCAGCCAAGAGCCCGACGCCACAGATACGCAGTATTTT. It is translated as CAGSQEPDATDTQYF.

This clonotype was recorded at least ten times. The CDR3 nucleotides are TGTGCCATAGTAAATTCGATGGAGACCCAGTACTTC. Encoded protein: CAIVNSMETQYF. The chain uses TRBV6-1 and TRBJ2-5; D not resolved. V lost 10 bases to trimming and J lost 5 bases, with 14 bases between them. Looked up from germline, CDR1 is MNHNS and CDR2 is SASEGT. This CDR3 is built from 12 residues.